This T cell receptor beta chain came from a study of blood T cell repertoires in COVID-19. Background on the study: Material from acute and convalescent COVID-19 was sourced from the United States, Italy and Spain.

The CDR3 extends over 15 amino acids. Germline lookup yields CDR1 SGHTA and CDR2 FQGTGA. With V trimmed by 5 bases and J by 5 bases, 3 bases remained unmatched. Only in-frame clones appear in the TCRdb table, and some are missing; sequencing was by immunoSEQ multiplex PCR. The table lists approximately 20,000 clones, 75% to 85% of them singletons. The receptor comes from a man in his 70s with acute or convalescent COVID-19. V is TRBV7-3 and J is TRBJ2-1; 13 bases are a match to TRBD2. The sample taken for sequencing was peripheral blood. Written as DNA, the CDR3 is TGTGCCAGCAGCCGAGGACTAGCGGGAGACAATGAGCAGTTCTTC. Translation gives CASSRGLAGDNEQFF.